This T cell receptor (beta chain) was sequenced for a study of CD8 T cells in ankylosing spondylitis. Study outcomes and limitations: According to the report, clones linked to the disease were significantly enriched in matched synovial fluid samples taken from ankylosing spondylitis patients.

Germline V gene data show CDR1 as DFQATT and CDR2 as SNEGSKA (reference sequence). The CDR3 runs to 14 residues. Regarding this clonotype: Antigen unknown. The junction departs from germline at one end; a sequencing error may be responsible.

One entry per CDR3 protein results from TCRdb running MiXCR on the 5' RACE reads. The repertoire includes about 130,000 distinct CDR3 sequences, around 15% of them detected once, and 2.5% to 3.5% sits in the top ten. The TCR comes from a female donor with ankylosing spondylitis or in good health (not recorded which). The sample comprised blood, either unsorted or a sorted T cell fraction (not recorded which). The rearrangement joins TRBV20-1 to TRBJ2-7; TRBD1 is a possible D gene (6 bases). For the CDR3, the DNA is TGCAGTACTAGAGCTGGGGCAGGGGCTCACGAGCAGTACTTC. It encodes CSTRAGAGAHEQYF.